This record concerns one T cell receptor (beta chain) sequence. The data derive from a study of blood T cell repertoires in COVID-19. In the study overall: There were acute and convalescent COVID-19 samples, and they came from the United States, Italy and Spain. The analysed material was cDNA or gDNA that came from T cells, B-cell-depleted T cells, or PBMCs.

Trimming pared 5 bases from V and 8 bases from J, leaving 18 bases between. CDR1 and CDR2 from the germline V gene are MDHEN and SYDVKM. The CDR3 runs to 14 residues. Per the original data handling: Nucleated cell counts were estimated from reference gene primer amplification. The method was immunoSEQ multiplex PCR; TCRdb's version includes in-frame clones alone and lacks a portion of them. D and trimming come from the DNA, and the V and J calls and clone size come from that table. The data show around 170,000 clones, roughly 90% seen once. The receptor comes from a man aged 45-60 years with acute or convalescent COVID-19. The sample taken for sequencing was peripheral blood. This rearrangement joins TRBV28 to TRBJ1-2; maybe TRBD1 (5 bases). The CDR3: CASSPTDSVAGYTF. DNA of the CDR3: TGTGCCAGCAGTCCGACCGACAGCGTCGCGGGCTACACCTTC.